This T cell receptor (beta chain) appears in the sequencing data of a study of blood T cell repertoires in COVID-19. Study overall: Nucleic acid was either cDNA or gDNA, and it came from T cells, B-cell-depleted T cells, or PBMCs.

This clone was detected once. Sequencing was performed with immunoSEQ multiplex PCR; in TCRdb, only in-frame clones are kept and a portion is missing. This table has fewer than 45,000 clones, around four fifths appearing once. Germline V gene lookup returns CDR1 LGHNA and CDR2 YNFKEQ. The CDR3 covers 14 residues. Trimming removed 1 base at V and 2 bases at J, with 7 bases between. The source of this sequence is a man aged 60 to 69 with COVID-19, enrolled during active disease. The sample was peripheral blood. The chain employs TRBV4-2 and TRBJ2-3; a possible D gene is TRBD2 (5 bases). CDR3 bases: TGTGCCAGCAGCCAAGGGACTTTCACAGATACGCAGTATTTT. This sequence encodes CASSQGTFTDTQYF.